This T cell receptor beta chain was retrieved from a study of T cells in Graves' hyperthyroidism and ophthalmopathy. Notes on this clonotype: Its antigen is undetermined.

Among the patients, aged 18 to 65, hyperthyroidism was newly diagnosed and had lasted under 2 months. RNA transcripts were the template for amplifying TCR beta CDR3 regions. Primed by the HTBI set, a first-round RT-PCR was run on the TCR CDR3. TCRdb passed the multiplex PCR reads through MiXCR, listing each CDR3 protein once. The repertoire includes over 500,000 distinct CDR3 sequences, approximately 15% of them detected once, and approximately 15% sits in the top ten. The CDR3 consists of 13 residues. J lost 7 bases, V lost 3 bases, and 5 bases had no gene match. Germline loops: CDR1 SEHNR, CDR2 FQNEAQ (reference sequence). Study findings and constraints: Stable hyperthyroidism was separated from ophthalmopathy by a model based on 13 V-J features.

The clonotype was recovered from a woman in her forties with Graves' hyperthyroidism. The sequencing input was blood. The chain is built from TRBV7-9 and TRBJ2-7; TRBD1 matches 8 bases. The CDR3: CASSFQGAGEQYF. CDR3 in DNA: TGTGCCAGCAGCTTTCAGGGGGCCGGGGAGCAGTACTTC.